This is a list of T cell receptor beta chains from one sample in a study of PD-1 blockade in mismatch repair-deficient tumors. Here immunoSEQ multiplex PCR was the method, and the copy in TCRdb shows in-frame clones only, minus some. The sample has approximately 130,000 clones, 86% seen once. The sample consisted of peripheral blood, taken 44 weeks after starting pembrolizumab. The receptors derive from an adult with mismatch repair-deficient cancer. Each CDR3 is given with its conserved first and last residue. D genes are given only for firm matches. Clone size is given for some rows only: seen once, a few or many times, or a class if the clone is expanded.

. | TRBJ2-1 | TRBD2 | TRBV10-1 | CASSEAGGSYNEQFF | TGCGCCAGCAGTGAAGCGGGAGGGTCCTACAATGAGCAGTTCTTC
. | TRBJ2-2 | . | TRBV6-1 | CASSEPPFKDTGELFF | TGTGCCAGCAGTGAACCCCCCTTTAAAGACACCGGGGAGCTGTTTTTT
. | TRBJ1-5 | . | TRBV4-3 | CASSQGGRGDQPQHF | TGCGCCAGCAGCCAAGGCGGGCGCGGGGATCAGCCCCAGCATTTT
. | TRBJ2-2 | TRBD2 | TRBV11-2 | CASSLGTSGSSYVGELFF | TGTGCCAGCAGCTTAGGGACTAGCGGGAGTTCTTACGTCGGGGAGCTGTTTTTT
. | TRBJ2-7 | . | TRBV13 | CASSFGDGKSEQYF | TGTGCCAGCAGCTTTGGGGACGGGAAGAGTGAGCAGTACTTC
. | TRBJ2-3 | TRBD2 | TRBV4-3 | CASSQRLAGVGDTQYF | TGCGCCAGCAGCCAACGGCTAGCGGGAGTAGGAGATACGCAGTATTTT
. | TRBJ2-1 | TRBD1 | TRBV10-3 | CAISGQGLNNEQFF | TGTGCCATCTCGGGACAGGGGTTGAACAATGAGCAGTTCTTC
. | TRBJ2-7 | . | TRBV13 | CASSLGLGNEQYF | TGTGCCAGCAGCTTAGGATTGGGAAACGAGCAGTACTTC
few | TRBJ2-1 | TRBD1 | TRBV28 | CASSFRGQPYNEQFF | TGTGCCAGCAGTTTTAGGGGGCAACCCTACAATGAGCAGTTCTTC
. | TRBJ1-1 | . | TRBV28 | CASSLAARFGAFF | TGTGCCAGCAGTTTAGCGGCCCGCTTCGGAGCTTTCTTT
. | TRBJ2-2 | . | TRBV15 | CATSVDSANTGELFF | TGTGCCACCAGCGTCGACAGCGCGAACACCGGGGAGCTGTTTTTT
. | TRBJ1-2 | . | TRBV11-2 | CASSLYDWGYGYTF | TGTGCCAGCAGCTTATACGACTGGGGCTATGGCTACACCTTC
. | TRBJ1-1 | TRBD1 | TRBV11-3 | CASSSHRGGGRNTEAFF | TGTGCCAGCAGCTCGCACAGGGGCGGGGGACGGAACACTGAAGCTTTCTTT
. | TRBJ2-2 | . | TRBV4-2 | CASSQVGGLLTGELFF | TGTGCCAGCAGCCAAGTCGGGGGCCTACTCACCGGGGAGCTGTTTTTT
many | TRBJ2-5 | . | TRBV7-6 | CASSLEAGSHETQYF | TGTGCCAGCAGCTTAGAAGCAGGGTCCCACGAGACCCAGTACTTC
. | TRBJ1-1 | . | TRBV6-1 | CASSESVVRRTDRNTEAFF | TGTGCCAGCAGTGAAAGTGTTGTAAGGAGGACAGACCGGAACACTGAAGCTTTCTTT
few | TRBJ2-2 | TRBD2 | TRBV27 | CASTDRASGTGELFF | TGTGCCAGCACCGATCGTGCTAGCGGGACCGGGGAGCTGTTTTTT
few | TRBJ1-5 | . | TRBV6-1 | CASGYQPQHF | TGTGCCAGCGGCTATCAGCCCCAGCATTTT
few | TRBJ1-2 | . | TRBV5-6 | CASSFWELGYGYTF | TGTGCCAGCAGCTTTTGGGAGTTGGGCTATGGCTACACCTTC
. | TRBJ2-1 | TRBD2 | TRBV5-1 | CASRHKTSGSYNEQFF | TGCGCCAGCAGACATAAGACTAGCGGGAGCTACAATGAGCAGTTCTTC
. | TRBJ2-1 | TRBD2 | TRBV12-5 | CASGLLAGPYNEQFF | TGTGCTAGTGGTTTATTAGCGGGACCCTACAATGAGCAGTTCTTC
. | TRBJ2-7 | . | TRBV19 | CASSIGEGEQYF | TGTGCCAGTAGTATAGGGGAAGGGGAGCAGTACTTC
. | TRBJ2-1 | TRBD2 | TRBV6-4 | CASSFLAGGTYNEQFF | TGTGCCAGCAGCTTTCTAGCGGGAGGGACATACAATGAGCAGTTCTTC
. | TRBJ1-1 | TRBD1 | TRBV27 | CASSYVGIYRGDEAFF | TGTGCCAGCAGCTACGTGGGTATTTACAGGGGGGATGAAGCTTTCTTT
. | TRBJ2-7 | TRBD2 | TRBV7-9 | CASSLAGGREQYF | TGTGCCAGCAGCTTAGCGGGGGGGAGGGAGCAGTACTTC
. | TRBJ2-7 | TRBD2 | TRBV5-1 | CASGRTSSYEQYF | TGCGCCAGCGGGAGGACTAGCTCCTACGAGCAGTACTTC
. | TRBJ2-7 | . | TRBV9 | CASSGSSYEQYF | TGTGCCAGCAGCGGAAGCTCCTACGAGCAGTACTTC
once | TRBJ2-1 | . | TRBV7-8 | CASSLAATGYNEQFF | TGTGCCAGCAGCTTAGCTGCGACTGGATACAATGAGCAGTTCTTC
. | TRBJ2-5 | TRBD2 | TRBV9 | CASSVAGGPRQETQYF | TGTGCCAGCAGCGTAGCGGGAGGGCCTCGGCAAGAGACCCAGTACTTC
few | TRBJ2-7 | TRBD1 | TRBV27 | CASSLYPGTGYYEQYF | TGTGCCAGCAGTTTATACCCCGGGACAGGTTACTACGAGCAGTACTTC
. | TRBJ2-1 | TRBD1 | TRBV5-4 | CASSRQGSSEQFF | TGTGCCAGCAGCCGACAGGGTTCGAGTGAGCAGTTCTTC
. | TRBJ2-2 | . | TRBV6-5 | CASSYGGGRTGELFF | TGTGCCAGCAGTTATGGGGGAGGACGAACCGGGGAGCTGTTTTTT
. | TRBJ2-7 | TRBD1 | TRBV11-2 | CASSLETGLYEQYF | TGTGCCAGCAGCTTAGAGACAGGGCTCTACGAGCAGTACTTC
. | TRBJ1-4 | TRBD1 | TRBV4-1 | CASSQEWATGLNEKLFF | TGCGCCAGCAGCCAAGAATGGGCGACAGGGCTAAATGAAAAACTGTTTTTT
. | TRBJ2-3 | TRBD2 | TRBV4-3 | CASRATSGTDTQYF | TGCGCCAGCAGGGCGACTAGCGGCACAGATACGCAGTATTTT